These T cell receptor beta chains were read from a single sample in a study of T cell repertoires in cytomegalovirus infection. These receptors have no known antigen. Each CDR3 protein gets one entry after TCRdb re-called the reads with MiXCR. The table shows about 830,000 distinct CDR3 sequences, with over 25% occurring only once. The sample was cultured CD8+ T cells from PBMCs, taken from culture after CMV antigen stimulation. The receptor set was obtained from a human donor in good health (CMV status not recorded). Some clones in this sample may be carry-over from other donors' samples. CDR3s include the opening cysteine and the closing phenylalanine or tryptophan. A D gene is named only where the DNA matches it firmly. Clone sizes are given selectively: once, few, many, or a class where the clone is expanded.

TRBJ2-3 | TRBV12-3/TRBV12-4 | once | - | CASSPDPLTQYF | TGTGCCAGCAGCCCTGACCCTCTTACGCAGTATTTT
TRBJ2-6 | TRBV10-3 | few | - | CASQTTPGANVLTF | TGTGCCTCCCAGACAACTCCTGGGGCCAACGTCCTGACTTTC
TRBJ1-2 | TRBV9 | - | - | CASSQNSQGLNYGYTF | TGTGCCAGCAGCCAAAATAGCCAGGGTCTTAACTATGGCTACACCTTC
TRBJ2-3 | TRBV7-6 | many | - | CASSLAVGATDTQYF | TGTGCCAGCAGCTTAGCGGTGGGGGCGACAGATACGCAGTATTTT
TRBJ2-3 | TRBV5-1 | - | - | CASSLEGTSTDTQYF | TGCGCCAGCAGCTTAGAAGGGACTAGCACAGATACGCAGTATTTT
TRBJ2-7 | TRBV12-3/TRBV12-4 | few | TRBD2 | CASSPPSSGALLFSYEQYF | TGTGCCAGCAGTCCCCCATCTAGCGGGGCCCTATTATTTTCCTACGAGCAGTACTTC
TRBJ1-2 | TRBV19 | few | - | CASSPPTPSSTYGYTF | TGTGCCAGTAGTCCACCGACCCCAAGTTCGACCTATGGCTACACCTTC
TRBJ2-1 | TRBV20-1 | - | - | CSASGASSYNEQFF | TGCAGTGCTAGCGGGGCTAGCTCCTACAATGAGCAGTTCTTC
TRBJ2-4 | TRBV4-1 | - | - | CASSQEGQRTGNIQYF | TGCGCCAGCAGCCAAGAAGGTCAGCGAACAGGGAACATTCAGTACTTC
TRBJ1-5 | TRBV6-6 | - | TRBD1 | CASKEGGAGQPQHF | TGTGCCAGCAAAGAAGGGGGCGCGGGACAGCCCCAGCATTTT
TRBJ1-2 | TRBV7-3 | few | TRBD1 | CASSTRDRVYGYTF | TGTGCCAGCAGCACCCGGGACAGGGTGTATGGCTACACCTTC
TRBJ2-1 | TRBV5-4 | few | - | CASSFWTQKDNEQFF | TGTGCCAGCAGCTTTTGGACCCAGAAAGACAATGAGCAGTTCTTC
TRBJ1-5 | TRBV12-3/TRBV12-4 | - | - | CASSFTGLDQPQHF | TGTGCCAGCAGTTTTACAGGGCTAGACCAGCCCCAGCATTTT
TRBJ1-1 | TRBV7-9 | many | - | CASSLVLANTEAFF | TGTGCCAGCAGCTTAGTCTTGGCGAACACTGAAGCTTTCTTT
TRBJ2-1 | TRBV27 | many | TRBD2 | CASSSGGYNEQFF | TGTGCCAGCAGCTCGGGAGGGTACAATGAGCAGTTCTTC
TRBJ2-4 | TRBV7-2 | few | - | CASSFDRTRRGDIQYF | TGTGCCAGCAGCTTTGATAGGACAAGGAGGGGGGACATTCAGTACTTC
TRBJ2-3 | TRBV5-4 | few | TRBD1 | CASSLAGDRTDTQYF | TGTGCCAGCAGCTTGGCAGGGGACAGGACAGATACGCAGTATTTT
TRBJ1-2 | TRBV12-5 | - | - | CASGLGGVLYGYTF | TGTGCTAGTGGTCTCGGGGGGGTCCTCTATGGCTACACCTTC
TRBJ2-7 | TRBV13 | many | - | CASSFLTGRYEQYF | TGTGCCAGCAGCTTTTTGACAGGACGCTACGAGCAGTACTTC
TRBJ2-7 | TRBV6-1 | few | - | CASSEAEVREQYF | TGTGCCAGCAGTGAAGCCGAAGTGAGAGAGCAGTACTTC
TRBJ2-3 | TRBV15 | - | TRBD2 | CATSWGLAGGPSADTQYF | TGTGCCACCAGCTGGGGACTAGCGGGGGGGCCTAGCGCAGATACGCAGTATTTT
TRBJ2-1 | TRBV7-4 | few | TRBD2 | CASTESAGGDNEQFF | TGTGCCAGCACCGAGAGCGCGGGGGGGGACAATGAGCAGTTCTTC
TRBJ2-7 | TRBV4-1 | few | - | CASSHMGSEQYF | TGCGCCAGCAGCCATATGGGGAGCGAGCAGTACTTC
TRBJ2-3 | TRBV6-6 | - | - | CASSYSIPATDGSTDTQYF | TGTGCCAGCAGTTACTCGATACCCGCGACAGATGGGTCCACAGATACGCAGTATTTT
TRBJ1-4 | TRBV12-3/TRBV12-4 | many | - | CASSSPETGPNEKLFF | TGTGCCAGCAGTTCCCCAGAGACAGGACCTAATGAAAAACTGTTTTTT
TRBJ2-2 | TRBV27 | - | - | CASSFDYLNTGELFF | TGTGCCAGCAGTTTTGACTATCTGAACACCGGGGAGCTGTTTTTT
TRBJ1-2 | TRBV20-1 | once | - | CSARDVAARFYGYTF | TGCAGTGCTAGAGATGTTGCCGCACGCTTCTATGGCTACACCTTC
TRBJ2-5 | TRBV6-6 | - | - | CASSYGLNGQETQYF | TGTGCCAGCAGTTACGGACTAAACGGCCAAGAGACCCAGTACTTC
TRBJ1-1 | TRBV12-3/TRBV12-4 | few | - | CASSSTPTGYTEAFF | TGTGCCAGCAGTTCTACTCCGACAGGTTACACTGAAGCTTTCTTT
TRBJ2-2 | TRBV15 | - | TRBD1 | CATSGTGPTGELFF | TGTGCCACCTCCGGGACAGGGCCCACCGGGGAGCTGTTTTTT
TRBJ1-3 | TRBV19 | - | - | CASKDEFSGNTIYF | TGTGCCAGCAAGGACGAGTTCTCTGGAAACACCATATATTTT
TRBJ1-5 | TRBV6-1 | few | - | CASILNGENQPQHF | TGTGCCAGCATCCTGAATGGGGAGAATCAGCCCCAGCATTTT
TRBJ1-6 | TRBV6-5 | many | TRBD1 | CASSYSDRGFSYNSPLHF | TGTGCCAGCAGTTACTCCGACAGGGGTTTTTCCTATAATTCACCCCTCCACTTT
TRBJ1-1 | TRBV10-3 | - | - | CTIRQGGDTEAFF | TGTACCATCAGGCAGGGTGGGGACACTGAAGCTTTCTTT
TRBJ2-1 | TRBV7-2 | many | - | CASSLVRGSYNEQFF | TGTGCCAGCAGCTTAGTCCGGGGCTCCTACAATGAGCAGTTCTTC
TRBJ2-5 | TRBV2 | - | TRBD2 | CASGAGVETQYF | TGTGCCAGCGGGGCGGGGGTTGAGACCCAGTACTTC
TRBJ2-2 | TRBV7-9 | - | TRBD1 | CASSLRDRGATGELFF | TGTGCCAGCAGCTTACGGGACAGGGGTGCCACCGGGGAGCTGTTTTTT
TRBJ1-3 | TRBV7-9 | many | TRBD1 | CASSLRFRDRDSNTIYF | TGTGCCAGCAGCTTAAGATTCAGGGACAGGGACTCAAACACCATATATTTT
TRBJ2-7 | TRBV27 | few | - | CASILKGGRAYYEQYF | TGTGCCAGCATCTTAAAGGGTGGCAGGGCATACTACGAGCAGTACTTC
TRBJ2-4 | TRBV7-2 | - | - | CASSLWYEGVAKTIQYF | TGTGCCAGCAGCTTATGGTACGAAGGGGTGGCCAAAACCATTCAGTACTTC
TRBJ1-2 | TRBV27 | few | - | CASSSGRVGYGYTF | TGTGCCAGCAGTTCGGGTCGTGTAGGATATGGCTACACCTTC
TRBJ2-3 | TRBV7-3 | - | TRBD2 | CASSWVGTSGGNTDTQYF | TGTGCCAGCAGCTGGGTCGGGACTAGCGGGGGGAACACAGATACGCAGTATTTT
TRBJ2-7 | TRBV7-9 | - | - | CATNGGFEQYF | TGTGCCACCAATGGAGGATTCGAGCAGTACTTC
TRBJ1-2 | TRBV25-1 | - | TRBD1 | CVSGTGTYGYTF | TGTGTCAGCGGGACAGGGACTTATGGCTACACCTTC
TRBJ1-5 | TRBV6-6 | few | TRBD1 | CASTSDRVADRRYQPQHF | TGTGCCAGCACCTCCGACAGGGTGGCGGACCGCCGGTATCAGCCCCAGCATTTT